This section outlines one T cell receptor (beta chain) sequence together with its context. These data come from a study of blood T cell repertoires in COVID-19. How the authors handled the data: Estimated nucleated cell counts came from reference gene primer amplification. Sequenced by immunoSEQ multiplex PCR; TCRdb stores in-frame clones only, minus some. Clonal size and the V and J genes are those of that table, whereas D and trimming came from the DNA. In the table there are roughly 68,000 clones, 88% of which are singletons. The CDR3 sequence is 18 residues long. V shed 4 bases and J 4 bases; nucleotides not matched to a gene: 9. CDR1 is SGHNT and CDR2 is YENEEA in the germline V gene.

Specimen: PBMCs or T cells enriched from blood (not recorded which). This receptor was identified in a woman aged 40 to 49 who had recovered from COVID-19. V usage is TRBV11-3 and J usage is TRBJ2-3; 15 bases are shared with TRBD2. CDR3 nucleotide sequence: TGTGCCAGCAGCTCAGATCCTAGGACTAGCGGGGGGGCAGATACGCAGTATTTT. Translating gives CASSSDPRTSGGADTQYF.